This T cell receptor (beta chain) was obtained from a study of graft-versus-host responses after intestinal transplantation. Study as a whole: Recipients uniformly received anti-thymocyte globulin induction, followed by tacrolimus and steroids for 3 to 4 years.

Per germline, CDR1 SGDLS and CDR2 YYNGEE. V shed 2 bases and J 8 bases; nucleotides not matched to a gene: 9. The CDR3 sequence is 14 residues long. Overall study findings and caveats: Some GvH clones were seen earlier in gut or blood, suggesting intestinal origin. Among circulating GvH clones, peak levels were associated with early post-transplant declines in HvG clones.

This clone was found a few times. Labeling with CFSE marked roughly 200,000 responder cells, which were plated with roughly 200,000 irradiated, violet-dye-labeled stimulator cells. At the end of the reaction, proliferating CFSE-low CD3+CD4+ and CD3+CD8+ responders were sorted. This table comes from immunoSEQ multiplex PCR, and its TCRdb copy is limited to in-frame clones, with some not included. The sample carries several thousand clones, roughly 30% recorded once. The rearrangement uses TRBV9 and TRBJ2-5, with 7 nucleotides matching TRBD2. The receptor comes from a human patient who was an organ donor for intestinal transplantation. Sequenced material: alloreactive CD8+ T cells from a mixed lymphocyte reaction culture, taken before transplantation. Stated subset: CFSE-low proliferating T cells sorted from roughly 6-day pre-transplant mixed lymphocyte reaction (GvH or HvG direction). The DNA for the CDR3 is TGTGCCAGCAGCGTCGTAGAGCGGGGTGACACCCAGTACTTC. Amino acid sequence: CASSVVERGDTQYF.